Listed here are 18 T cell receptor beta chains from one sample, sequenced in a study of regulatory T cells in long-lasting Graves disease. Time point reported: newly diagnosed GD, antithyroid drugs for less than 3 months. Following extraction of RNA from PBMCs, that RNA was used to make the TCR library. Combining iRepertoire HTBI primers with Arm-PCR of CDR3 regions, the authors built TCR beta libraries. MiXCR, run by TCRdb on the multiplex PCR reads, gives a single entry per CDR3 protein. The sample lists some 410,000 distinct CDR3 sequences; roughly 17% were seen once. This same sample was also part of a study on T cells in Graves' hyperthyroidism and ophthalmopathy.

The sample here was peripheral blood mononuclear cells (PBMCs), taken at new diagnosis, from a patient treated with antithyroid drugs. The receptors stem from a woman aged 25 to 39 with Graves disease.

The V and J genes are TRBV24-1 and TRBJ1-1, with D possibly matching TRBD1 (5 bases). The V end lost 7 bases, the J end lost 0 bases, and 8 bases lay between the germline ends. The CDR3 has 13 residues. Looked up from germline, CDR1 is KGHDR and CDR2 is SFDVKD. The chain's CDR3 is CATREQVNTEAFF. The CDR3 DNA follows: TGTGCCACCAGGGAACAGGTGAACACTGAAGCTTTCTTT.

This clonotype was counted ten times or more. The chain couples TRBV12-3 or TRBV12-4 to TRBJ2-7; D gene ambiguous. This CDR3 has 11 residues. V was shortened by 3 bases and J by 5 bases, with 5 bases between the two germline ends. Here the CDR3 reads CASSFGDEQYF. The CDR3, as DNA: TGTGCCAGCAGTTTCGGAGACGAGCAGTACTTC.

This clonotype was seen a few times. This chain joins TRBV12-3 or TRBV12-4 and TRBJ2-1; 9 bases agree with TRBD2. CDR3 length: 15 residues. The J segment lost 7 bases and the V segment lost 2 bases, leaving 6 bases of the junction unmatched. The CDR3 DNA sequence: TGTGCCAGCAGTTTATTGGCGGGAGGGCGGAATGAGCAGTTCTTC. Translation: CASSLLAGGRNEQFF.

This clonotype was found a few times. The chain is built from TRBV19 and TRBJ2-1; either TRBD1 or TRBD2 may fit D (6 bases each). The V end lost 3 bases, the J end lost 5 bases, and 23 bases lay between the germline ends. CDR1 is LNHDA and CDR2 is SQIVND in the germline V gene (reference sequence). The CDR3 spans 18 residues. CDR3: CASSMGGLLGPADNEQFF. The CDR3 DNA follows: TGTGCCAGTAGTATGGGGGGCCTACTAGGCCCTGCCGACAATGAGCAGTTCTTC.

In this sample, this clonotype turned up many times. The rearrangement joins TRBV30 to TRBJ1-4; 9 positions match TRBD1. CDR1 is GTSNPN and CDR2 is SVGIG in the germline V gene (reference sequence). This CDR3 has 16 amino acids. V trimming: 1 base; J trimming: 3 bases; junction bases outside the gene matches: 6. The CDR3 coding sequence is TGTGCCTGGAGTGGGACAGGGGCGCTCTCTAATGAAAAACTGTTTTTT. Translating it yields CAWSGTGALSNEKLFF. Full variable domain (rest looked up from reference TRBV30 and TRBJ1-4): SQTIHQWPATLVQPVGSPLSLECTVEGTSNPNLYWYRQAAGRGLQLLFYSVGIGQISSEVPQNLSASRPQDRQFILSSKKLLLSDSGFYLCAWSGTGALSNEKLFFGSGTQLSVL.

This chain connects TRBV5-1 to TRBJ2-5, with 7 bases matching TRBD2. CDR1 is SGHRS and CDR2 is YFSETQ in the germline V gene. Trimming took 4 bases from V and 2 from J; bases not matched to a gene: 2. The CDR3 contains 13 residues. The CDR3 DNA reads TGCGCCAGCAGCATTAGCGGGCAAGAGACCCAGTACTTC. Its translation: CASSISGQETQYF.

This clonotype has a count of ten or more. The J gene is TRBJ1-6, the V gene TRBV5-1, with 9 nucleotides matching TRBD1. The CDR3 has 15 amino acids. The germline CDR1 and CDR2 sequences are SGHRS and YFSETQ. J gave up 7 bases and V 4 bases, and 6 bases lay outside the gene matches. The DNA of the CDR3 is TGCGCCAGCAGCGACCGGGACAGGGTAAATTCACCCCTCCACTTT. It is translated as CASSDRDRVNSPLHF.

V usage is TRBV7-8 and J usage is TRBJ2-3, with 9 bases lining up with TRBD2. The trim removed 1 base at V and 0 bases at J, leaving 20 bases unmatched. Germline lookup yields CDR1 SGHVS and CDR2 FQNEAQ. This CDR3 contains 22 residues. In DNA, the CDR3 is TGTGCCAGCAGCTTAGAAGACACAGGGGTGCGGGAGGGCCCCCGTAGCACAGATACGCAGTATTTT. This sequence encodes CASSLEDTGVREGPRSTDTQYF.

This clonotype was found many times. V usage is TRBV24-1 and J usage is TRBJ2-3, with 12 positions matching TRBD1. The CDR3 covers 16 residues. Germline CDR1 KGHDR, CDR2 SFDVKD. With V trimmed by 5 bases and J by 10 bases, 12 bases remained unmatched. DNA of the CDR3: TGTGCCACCAGTGCTCTTCCGGGACAGGGGGCATTTGCGCAGTATTTT. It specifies CATSALPGQGAFAQYF.

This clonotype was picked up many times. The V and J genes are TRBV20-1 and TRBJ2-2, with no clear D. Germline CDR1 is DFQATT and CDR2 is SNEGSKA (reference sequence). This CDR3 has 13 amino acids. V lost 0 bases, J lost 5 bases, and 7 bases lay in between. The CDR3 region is CSARDGLTGELFF. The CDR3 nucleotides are TGCAGTGCTAGAGATGGGCTTACCGGGGAGCTGTTTTTT.

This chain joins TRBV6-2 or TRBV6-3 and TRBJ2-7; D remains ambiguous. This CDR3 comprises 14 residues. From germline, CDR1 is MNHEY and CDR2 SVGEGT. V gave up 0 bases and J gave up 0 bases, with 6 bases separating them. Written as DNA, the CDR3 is TGTGCCAGCAGTTACTCCCCGGACTCCTACGAGCAGTACTTC. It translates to CASSYSPDSYEQYF.

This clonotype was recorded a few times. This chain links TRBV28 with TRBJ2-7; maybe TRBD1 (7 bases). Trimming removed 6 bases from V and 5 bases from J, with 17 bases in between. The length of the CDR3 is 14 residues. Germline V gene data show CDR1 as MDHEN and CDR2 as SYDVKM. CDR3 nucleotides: TGTGCCAGCAGCCTCGGAGGGGGCTTGGACGAGCAGTACTTC. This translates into CASSLGGGLDEQYF. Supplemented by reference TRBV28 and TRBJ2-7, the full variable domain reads DVKVTQSSRYLVKRTGEKVFLECVQDMDHENMFWYRQDPGLGLRLIYFSYDVKMKEKGDIPEGYSVSREKKERFSLILESASTNQTSMYLCASSLGGGLDEQYFGPGTRLTVT.

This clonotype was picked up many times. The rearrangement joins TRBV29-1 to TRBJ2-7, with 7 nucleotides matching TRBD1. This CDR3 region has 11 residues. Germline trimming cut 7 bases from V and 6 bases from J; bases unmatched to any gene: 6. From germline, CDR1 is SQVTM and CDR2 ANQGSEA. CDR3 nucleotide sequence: TGCAGCGGCCGGGACAGCGGCGAGCAGTACTTC. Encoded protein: CSGRDSGEQYF.

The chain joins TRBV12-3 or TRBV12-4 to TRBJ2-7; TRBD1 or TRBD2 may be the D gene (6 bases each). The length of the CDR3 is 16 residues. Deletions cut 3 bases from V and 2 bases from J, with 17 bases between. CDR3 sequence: CASSFTGQWRAYEQYF. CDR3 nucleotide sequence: TGTGCCAGCAGTTTTACCGGACAGTGGAGGGCCTACGAGCAGTACTTC.

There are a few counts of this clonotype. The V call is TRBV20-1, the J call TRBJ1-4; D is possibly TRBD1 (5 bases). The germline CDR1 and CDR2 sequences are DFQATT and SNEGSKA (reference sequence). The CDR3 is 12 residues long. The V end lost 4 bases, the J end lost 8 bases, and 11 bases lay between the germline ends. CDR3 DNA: TGCAGTGCTATTAGGGACGAGGAAAAACTGTTTTTT. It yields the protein CSAIRDEEKLFF.

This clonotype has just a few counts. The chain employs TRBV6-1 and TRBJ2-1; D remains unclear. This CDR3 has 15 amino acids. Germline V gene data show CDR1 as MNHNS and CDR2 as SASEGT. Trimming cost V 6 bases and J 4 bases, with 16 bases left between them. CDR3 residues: CASRSYGPVYNEQFF. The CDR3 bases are TGTGCCAGCAGATCCTATGGGCCAGTATACAATGAGCAGTTCTTC.

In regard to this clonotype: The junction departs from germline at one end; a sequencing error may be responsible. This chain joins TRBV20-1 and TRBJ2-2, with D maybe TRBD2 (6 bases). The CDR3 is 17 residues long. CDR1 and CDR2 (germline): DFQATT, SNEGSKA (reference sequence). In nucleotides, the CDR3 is TGCAGTGCTAGAGATTTGGGCGGGGTCGGCGACACCGGGGAGCGGTTTTTT. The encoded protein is CSARDLGGVGDTGERFF.

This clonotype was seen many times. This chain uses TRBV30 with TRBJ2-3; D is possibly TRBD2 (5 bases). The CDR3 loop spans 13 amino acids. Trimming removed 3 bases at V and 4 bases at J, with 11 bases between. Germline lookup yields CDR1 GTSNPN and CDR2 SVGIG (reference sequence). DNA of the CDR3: TGTGCCTGGAGGGAGGAAAGCTCAGATACGCAGTATTTT. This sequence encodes CAWREESSDTQYF.